The 7 T cell receptor beta chains presented below share a single source sample, sequenced in a study of PD-1 blockade in classical Hodgkin lymphoma. The data were produced by immunoSEQ multiplex PCR, yet TCRdb's version contains in-frame clones alone and is incomplete. The sample has about 29,000 clones, over 75% seen once. Brentuximab vedotin exposure varied among the patients, all of whom had relapsed after autologous stem cell transplantation. The authors purified CD4+ T cells from thawed PBMCs by magnetic negative selection. The source material was CD4+ T cells from blood, sampled at baseline. All receptors derive from a human donor with classical Hodgkin lymphoma.

The chain carries TRBV5-5 and TRBJ2-1, with D unresolved. CDR1 SGHKS and CDR2 YYEKEE come from the germline V gene (reference sequence). This CDR3 comprises 13 residues. V was cut by 2 bases and J by 5 bases, with 8 bases left in between. In DNA form, the CDR3 reads TGTGCCAGCAGCTTATACTTAAACAATGAGCAGTTCTTC. This gives the protein CASSLYLNNEQFF. Filled out from reference TRBV5-5 and TRBJ2-1, the complete variable domain reads DAGVTQSPTHLIKTRGQQVTLRCSPISGHKSVSWYQQVLGQGPQFIFQYYEKEERGRGNFPDRFSARQFPNYSSELNVNALLLGDSALYLCASSLYLNNEQFFGPGTRLTVL.

In this sample, this clone turned up a few times. The gene calls are TRBV30 and TRBJ1-5, with D unresolved. This CDR3 is 13 amino acids long. V was trimmed by 1 base and J by 5 bases, leaving 9 bases between them. Germline V gives CDR1 GTSNPN, CDR2 SVGIG (reference sequence). DNA of the CDR3: TGTGCCTGGAGTGGCGGACTCGATCAGCCCCAGCATTTT. Its protein is CAWSGGLDQPQHF.

The rearrangement links TRBV9 to TRBJ2-7, with 7 bases that match TRBD1. This CDR3 spans 14 amino acids. The J segment lost 2 bases and the V segment lost 4 bases, leaving 6 bases of the junction unmatched. Germline V CDR1 and CDR2: SGDLS, YYNGEE. CDR3 coding DNA: TGTGCCAGCAGCACGGACAGGCTGCCCTACGAGCAGTACTTC. Amino acid sequence: CASSTDRLPYEQYF.

The chain carries TRBV9 and TRBJ1-2, with D hard to call. Germline loops: CDR1 SGDLS, CDR2 YYNGEE. The CDR3 covers 14 residues. The ends were cut back, 4 bases at V and 3 bases at J, with 13 bases in the middle. CDR3 residues: CASSSNVKDYGYTF. In DNA form, the CDR3 reads TGTGCCAGCAGCTCCAACGTGAAGGACTATGGCTACACCTTC.

The chain couples TRBV18 to TRBJ2-1; a weak D match, TRBD2 (6 bases). Germline lookup yields CDR1 KGHSH and CDR2 LQKENI. This CDR3 is 15 amino acids long. The V end was cut by 2 bases, the J end by 8 bases, with 16 bases between. This CDR3 reads CASSPISGSRDEQFF. The CDR3 bases are TGTGCCAGCTCACCAATTTCCGGGAGTAGGGATGAGCAGTTCTTC.

CDR3 region: CASSPELGRLYEQYF. Here the CDR3 DNA reads TGTGCCAGCAGCCCAGAGCTCGGTCGCCTCTACGAGCAGTACTTC. V gene TRBV7-2 combines with J gene TRBJ2-7; D is undetermined. The germline V gene encodes CDR1 SGHTA and CDR2 FQGNSA. V dropped 5 bases and J dropped 3 bases, with 17 bases sitting between them. The CDR3 consists of 15 residues.

This sequence joins TRBV7-9 and TRBJ1-5; 7 nucleotides align to TRBD1. Germline assignment: CDR1 SEHNR and CDR2 FQNEAQ (reference sequence). This CDR3 is 15 amino acids long. V gave up 5 bases and J gave up 2 bases; unmatched junction bases: 6. For the CDR3, the DNA is TGTGCCAGCAGCCCCCTCGGACAGGGCAATCAGCCCCAGCATTTT. Its protein product is CASSPLGQGNQPQHF.